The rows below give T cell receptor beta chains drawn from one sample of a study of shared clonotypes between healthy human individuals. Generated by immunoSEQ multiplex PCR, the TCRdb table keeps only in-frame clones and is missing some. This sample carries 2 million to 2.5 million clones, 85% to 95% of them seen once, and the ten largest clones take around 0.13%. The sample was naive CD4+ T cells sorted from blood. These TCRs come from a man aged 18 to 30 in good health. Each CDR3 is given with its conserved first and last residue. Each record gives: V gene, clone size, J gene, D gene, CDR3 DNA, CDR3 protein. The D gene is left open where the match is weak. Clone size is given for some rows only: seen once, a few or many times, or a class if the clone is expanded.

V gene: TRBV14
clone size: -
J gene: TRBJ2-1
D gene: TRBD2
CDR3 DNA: TGTGCCAGCAGCCGTAGGGCTAGCGGGAGTCCTTTCAATGAGCAGTTCTTC
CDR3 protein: CASSRRASGSPFNEQFF

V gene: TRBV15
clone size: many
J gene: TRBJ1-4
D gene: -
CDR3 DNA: TGTGCCACCAGCAGAGATAGGACGGGCCCTGAAAAACTGTTTTTT
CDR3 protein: CATSRDRTGPEKLFF

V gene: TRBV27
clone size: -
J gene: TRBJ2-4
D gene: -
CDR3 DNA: TGTGCCAGCAGTCCCGTCAGCGGTCTAGCCAAAAACATTCAGTACTTC
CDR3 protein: CASSPVSGLAKNIQYF

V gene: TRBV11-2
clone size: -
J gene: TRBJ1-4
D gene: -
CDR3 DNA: TGTGCCAGCAGCTCCTCAGGGAGGACTAATGAAAAACTGTTTTTT
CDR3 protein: CASSSSGRTNEKLFF

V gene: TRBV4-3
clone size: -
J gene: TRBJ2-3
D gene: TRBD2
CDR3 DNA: TGCGCCAGCAGCCAAGGAGACGGGAGGGGGACAGATACGCAGTATTTT
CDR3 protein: CASSQGDGRGTDTQYF

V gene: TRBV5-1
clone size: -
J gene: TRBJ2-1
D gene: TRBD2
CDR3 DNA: TGCGCCAGCAGCTTATCCGGGACTAGCGGGAGCGATGAGCAGTTCTTC
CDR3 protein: CASSLSGTSGSDEQFF

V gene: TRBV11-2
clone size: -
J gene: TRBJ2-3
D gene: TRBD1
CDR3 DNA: TGTGCCAGCAGCTTACAGGGGGTGGTGACAGATACGCAGTATTTT
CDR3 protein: CASSLQGVVTDTQYF

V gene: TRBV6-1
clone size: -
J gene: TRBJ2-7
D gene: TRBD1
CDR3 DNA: TGTGCCAGCAGTCTCGAGGGACAGGTTGTATACGAGCAGTACTTC
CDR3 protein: CASSLEGQVVYEQYF

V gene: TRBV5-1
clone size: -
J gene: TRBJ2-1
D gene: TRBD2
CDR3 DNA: TGCGCCAGCAGTTTGACTAGCTCAAACCCGGGTGAGCAGTTCTTC
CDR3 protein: CASSLTSSNPGEQFF

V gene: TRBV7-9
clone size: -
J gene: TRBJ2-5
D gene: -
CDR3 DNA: TGTGCCAGCAGCTTAGATGGCGCCAGGGATTCCCCGGAGACCCAGTACTTC
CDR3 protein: CASSLDGARDSPETQYF

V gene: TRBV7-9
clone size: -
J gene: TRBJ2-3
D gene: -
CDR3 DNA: TGTGCCAGCAGCACTGATGACAGGCTTACGCAGTATTTT
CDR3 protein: CASSTDDRLTQYF

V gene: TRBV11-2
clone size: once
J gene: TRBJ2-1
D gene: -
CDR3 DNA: TGTGCCAGCAGCTTAGATAGAGGGCAAATCAGCTCCTACAATGAGCAGTTCTTC
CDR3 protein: CASSLDRGQISSYNEQFF

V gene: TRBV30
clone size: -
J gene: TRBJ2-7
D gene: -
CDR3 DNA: TGTGCCTGGAGTGCTTCCGGGGGGCCCCTTTCGGGTGAGCAGTACTTC
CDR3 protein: CAWSASGGPLSGEQYF

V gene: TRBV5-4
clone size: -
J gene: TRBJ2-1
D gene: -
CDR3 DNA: TGTGCCAGCAGCTCACCGGGACGAGGATCCTACAATGAGCAGTTCTTC
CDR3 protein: CASSSPGRGSYNEQFF

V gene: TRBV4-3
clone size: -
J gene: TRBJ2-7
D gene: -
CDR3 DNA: TGCGCCAGCAGCCAAGATCCGAATGTTCTCGAGCAGTACTTC
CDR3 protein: CASSQDPNVLEQYF

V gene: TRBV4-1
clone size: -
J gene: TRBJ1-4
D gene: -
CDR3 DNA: TGCGCCAGCAGCCAAGAGGAAAAACTGTTTTTT
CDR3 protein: CASSQEEKLFF

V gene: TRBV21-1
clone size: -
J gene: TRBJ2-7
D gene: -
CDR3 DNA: TGTGCCAGCAGCAAAGAGGCCAGGGGTATTCGCTACGAGCAGTACTTC
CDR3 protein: CASSKEARGIRYEQYF

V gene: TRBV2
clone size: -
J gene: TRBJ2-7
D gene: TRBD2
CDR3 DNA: TGTGCCAGCACCCCCGGGACTAGCGGGGTGGAGCAGTACTTC
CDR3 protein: CASTPGTSGVEQYF

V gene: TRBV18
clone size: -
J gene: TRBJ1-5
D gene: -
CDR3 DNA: TGTGCCAGCTCACCTGGAGCCGGCGGCAATCAGCCCCAGCATTTT
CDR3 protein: CASSPGAGGNQPQHF

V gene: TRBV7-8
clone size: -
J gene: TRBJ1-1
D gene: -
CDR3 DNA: TGTGCCAGCAGCTTACACGGGGCCACTGAAGCTTTCTTT
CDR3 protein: CASSLHGATEAFF

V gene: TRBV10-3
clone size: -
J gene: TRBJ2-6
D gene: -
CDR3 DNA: TGTGCCATCAGTGAGACTGGTGGTCTCGGGGCCAACGTCCTGACTTTC
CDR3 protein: CAISETGGLGANVLTF

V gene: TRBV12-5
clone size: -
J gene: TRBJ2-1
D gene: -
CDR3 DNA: TGTGCTAGTGGTTTGGGGGGCATAAATGAGCAGTTCTTC
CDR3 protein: CASGLGGINEQFF

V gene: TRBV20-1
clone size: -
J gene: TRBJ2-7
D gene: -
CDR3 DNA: TGCAGTGCTAGGACAGGAGTCGAGCAGTACTTC
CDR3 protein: CSARTGVEQYF

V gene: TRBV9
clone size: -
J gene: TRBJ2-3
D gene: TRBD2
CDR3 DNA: TGTGCCAGCAGCGGTAGCGGGAGGGCCGGTGAAGATACGCAGTATTTT
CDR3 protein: CASSGSGRAGEDTQYF

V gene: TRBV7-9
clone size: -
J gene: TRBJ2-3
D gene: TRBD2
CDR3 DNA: TGTGCCAGCAGCCCTAGCGGGTTGACGGATACGCAGTATTTT
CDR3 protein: CASSPSGLTDTQYF

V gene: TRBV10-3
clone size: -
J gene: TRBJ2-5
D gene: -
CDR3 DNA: TGTGCCATCCATAGTGGGCTGCTGGAGACCCAGTACTTC
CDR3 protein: CAIHSGLLETQYF

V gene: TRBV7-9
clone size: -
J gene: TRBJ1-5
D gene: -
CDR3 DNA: TGTGCCAGCAGTTTACAATCGGGTCCTATCAATCAGCCCCAGCATTTT
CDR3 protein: CASSLQSGPINQPQHF

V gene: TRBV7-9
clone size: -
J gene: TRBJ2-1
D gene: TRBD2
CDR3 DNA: TGTGCCACGGTGGAGGGACTAGCGGGCTCCTACAATGAGCAGTTCTTC
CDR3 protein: CATVEGLAGSYNEQFF

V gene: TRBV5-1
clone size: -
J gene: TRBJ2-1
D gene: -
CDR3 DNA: TGCGCCAGCAGCTTTCAGAGCACTCTAGGCCTCCATGAGCAGTTCTTC
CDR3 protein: CASSFQSTLGLHEQFF

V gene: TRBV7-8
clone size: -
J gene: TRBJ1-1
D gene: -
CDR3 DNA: TGTGCCAGCAGGGTGGACAGGAACACTGAAGCTTTCTTT
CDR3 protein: CASRVDRNTEAFF

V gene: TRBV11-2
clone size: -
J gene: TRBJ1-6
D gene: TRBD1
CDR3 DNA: TGTGCCAGCAGAATTGGGGACAGGGCTAATTCACCCCTCCACTTT
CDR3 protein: CASRIGDRANSPLHF

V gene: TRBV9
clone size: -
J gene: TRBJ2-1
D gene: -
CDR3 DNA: TGTGCCAGCAGCGTAGCTACTAGGGGCCACAATGAGCAGTTCTTC
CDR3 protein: CASSVATRGHNEQFF

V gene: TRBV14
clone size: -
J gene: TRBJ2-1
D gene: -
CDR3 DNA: TGTGCCAGCAGCCAAGACCGCAACTACAATGAGCAGTTCTTC
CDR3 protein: CASSQDRNYNEQFF

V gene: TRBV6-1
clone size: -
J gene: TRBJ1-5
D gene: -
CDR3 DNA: TGTGCCAGCAGTGAAGACTGGGGAAAAATAAATCAGCCCCAGCATTTT
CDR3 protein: CASSEDWGKINQPQHF

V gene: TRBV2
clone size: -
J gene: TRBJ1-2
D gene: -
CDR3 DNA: TGTGCCAGCAGTGAACCTGGACGTGACGCTAACTATGGCTACACCTTC
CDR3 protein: CASSEPGRDANYGYTF

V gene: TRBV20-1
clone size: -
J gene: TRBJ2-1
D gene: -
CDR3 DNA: TGCAGTGCTCGAGAAGGTGAGCAGTTCTTC
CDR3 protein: CSAREGEQFF

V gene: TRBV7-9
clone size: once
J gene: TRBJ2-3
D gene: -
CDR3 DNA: TGTGCCAGCAACCAGGGGTTAGATACGCAGTATTTT
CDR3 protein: CASNQGLDTQYF

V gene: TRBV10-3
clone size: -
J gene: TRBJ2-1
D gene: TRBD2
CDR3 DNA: TGTGCCACCCGGACTAGCGGCTTAAATGAGCAGTTCTTC
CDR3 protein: CATRTSGLNEQFF

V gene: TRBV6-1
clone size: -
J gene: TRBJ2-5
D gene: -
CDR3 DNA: TGTGCCAGCAGACCTGGGGGAGTTCAAGAGACCCAGTACTTC
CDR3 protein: CASRPGGVQETQYF

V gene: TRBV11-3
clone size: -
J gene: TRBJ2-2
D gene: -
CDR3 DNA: TGTGCCAGCAGCTTAGACACCGGGGAGCTGTTTTTT
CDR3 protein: CASSLDTGELFF

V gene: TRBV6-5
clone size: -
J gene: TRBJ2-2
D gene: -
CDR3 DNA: TGTGCCAGCAGACCCGAGGGAAACACCGGGGAGCTGTTTTTT
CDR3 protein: CASRPEGNTGELFF

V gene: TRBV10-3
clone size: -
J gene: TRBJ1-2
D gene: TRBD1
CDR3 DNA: TGTGCCATCAGTGAGCCCCGGGGACAGGGGAGCGGGGGCTACACCTTC
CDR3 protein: CAISEPRGQGSGGYTF

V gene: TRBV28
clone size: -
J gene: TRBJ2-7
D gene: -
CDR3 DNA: TGTGCCAGCACCGCTGGATATTACGAGCAGTACTTC
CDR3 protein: CASTAGYYEQYF

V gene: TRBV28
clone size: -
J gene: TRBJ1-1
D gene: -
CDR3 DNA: TGTGCCAGCAGTTCCAGGGGAGCTGAAGCTTTCTTT
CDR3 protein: CASSSRGAEAFF

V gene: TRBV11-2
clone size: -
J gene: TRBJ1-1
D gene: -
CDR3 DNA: TGTGCCAGCAGCAAGGAAGAGAACACTGAAGCTTTCTTT
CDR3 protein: CASSKEENTEAFF

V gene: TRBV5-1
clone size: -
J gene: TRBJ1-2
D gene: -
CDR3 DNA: TGCGCCAGCAGCTTAAGGGATGGTCTTGACTATGGCTACACCTTC
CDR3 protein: CASSLRDGLDYGYTF

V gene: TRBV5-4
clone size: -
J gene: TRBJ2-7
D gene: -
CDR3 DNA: TGTGCCAGCAGCCGGGTGACTCCCGGCTACGAGCAGTACTTC
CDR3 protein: CASSRVTPGYEQYF

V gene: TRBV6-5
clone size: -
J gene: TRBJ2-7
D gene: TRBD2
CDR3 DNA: TGTGCCAGCTCTCCGGGACTAGCGGCCTTCCAGCAGTACTTC
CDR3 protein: CASSPGLAAFQQYF

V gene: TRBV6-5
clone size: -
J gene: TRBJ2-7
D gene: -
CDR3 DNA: TGTGCCAGCAGCCCTGGTAGTTACGAGCAGTACTTC
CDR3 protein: CASSPGSYEQYF

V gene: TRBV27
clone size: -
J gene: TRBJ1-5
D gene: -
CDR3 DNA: TGTGCCAGCAGTCTTGGGTATCAGCCCCAGCATTTT
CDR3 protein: CASSLGYQPQHF

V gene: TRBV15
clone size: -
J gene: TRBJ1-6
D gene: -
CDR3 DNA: TGTGCCACCAGCAGAGGGCCTTACGGCTATAATTCACCCCTCCACTTT
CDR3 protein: CATSRGPYGYNSPLHF

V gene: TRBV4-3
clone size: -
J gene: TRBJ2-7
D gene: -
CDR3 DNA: TGCGCCAGCAGCCACTCGGGAGAAGGTTCCTACGAGCAGTACTTC
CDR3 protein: CASSHSGEGSYEQYF

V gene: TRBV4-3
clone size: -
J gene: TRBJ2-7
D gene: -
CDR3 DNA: TGCGCCAGTAGCCAAGAGAGGGGCTACGAGCAGTACTTC
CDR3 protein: CASSQERGYEQYF

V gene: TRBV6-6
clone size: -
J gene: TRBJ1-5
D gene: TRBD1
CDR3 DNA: TGTGCCAGCAGCAAATCCCAGGGGGCAGGTCAGCCCCAGCATTTT
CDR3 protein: CASSKSQGAGQPQHF

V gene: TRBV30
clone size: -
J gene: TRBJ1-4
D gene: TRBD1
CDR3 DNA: TGTGCCCGTCGACAGGGGAATGAAAAACTGTTTTTT
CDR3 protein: CARRQGNEKLFF

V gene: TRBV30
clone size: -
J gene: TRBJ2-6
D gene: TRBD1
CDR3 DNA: TGTGCCTGGAGTGTAAGGGGGCTCGGGGCCAACGTCCTGACTTTC
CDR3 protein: CAWSVRGLGANVLTF

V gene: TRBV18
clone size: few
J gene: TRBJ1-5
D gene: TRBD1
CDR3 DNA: TGTGCCAGCTCACCCACAGGGGGCAATCAGCCCCAGCATTTT
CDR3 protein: CASSPTGGNQPQHF

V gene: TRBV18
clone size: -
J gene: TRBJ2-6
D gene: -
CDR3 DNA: TGTGCCAGCTCACAACAGGGAAGCGGGGCCAACGTCCTGACTTTC
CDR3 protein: CASSQQGSGANVLTF